This T cell receptor beta chain is from a study of spatial heterogeneity in lung cancer. The time point denotes: sample taken at primary tumor resection. The donors, roughly 70 patients with untreated early-stage non-small cell lung cancer, provided the samples. This CDR3 is 15 amino acids long. Trimming removed 8 bases from V and 6 bases from J, with 21 bases in between. Germline assignment: CDR1 MDHEN and CDR2 SYDVKM. This clonotype was detected many times. In the library, each TCR cDNA molecule bore its own unique molecular identifier. TCRdb redid the calling of the 5' RACE reads with MiXCR, one entry per CDR3 protein. The sample has 45,000 to 55,000 distinct CDR3 sequences; over 4.5% are singletons.

The material was PBMCs, obtained at surgery. This clonotype was obtained from a male donor with early-stage non-small cell lung cancer. The chain couples TRBV28 to TRBJ2-3, with D tentatively TRBD1 or TRBD2 (5 bases each). The CDR3 DNA is TGTGCCAGCTCACGGGGACCTATAGTGTGGGATACGCAGTATTTT. It translates to CASSRGPIVWDTQYF. The entire variable domain, with the rest obtained from reference TRBV28 and TRBJ2-3, is as follows: DVKVTQSSRYLVKRTGEKVFLECVQDMDHENMFWYRQDPGLGLRLIYFSYDVKMKEKGDIPEGYSVSREKKERFSLILESASTNQTSMYLCASSRGPIVWDTQYFGPGTRLTVL.